A selection of T cell receptor beta chains follows, all from one sample in a study of regulatory T cells in long-lasting Graves disease. TCRdb fed the multiplex PCR reads into MiXCR, producing one record per CDR3 protein. Of about 470,000 distinct CDR3 sequences listed, 20% to 25% are singletons. The sample in question was peripheral blood mononuclear cells (PBMCs), obtained when the disease was refractory, from a patient treated with antithyroid drugs. The source is a female donor with Graves disease. Both conserved end residues are part of each CDR3. Each record gives: D gene, V gene, J gene, clone size, CDR3 DNA, CDR3 protein. D genes are given only for firm matches. Rows give clone size only sometimes, using once, few, many, or a class for an expanded clone.

TRBD1	TRBV7-2	TRBJ2-5	many	TGTGCCAGCAGCTTAGCCCCTGGACAGGGGGCGGGGGAGACCCAGTACTTC	CASSLAPGQGAGETQYF
.	TRBV7-6	TRBJ2-7	few	TGTGCCAGCAGCTTAGAGGCCCCTCAGGGGTACGCCTACGAGCAGTACTTC	CASSLEAPQGYAYEQYF
.	TRBV7-2	TRBJ2-7	few	TGTGCCAGCAGCTTATACAGCTTCTCCTACGAGCAGTACTTC	CASSLYSFSYEQYF
.	TRBV7-3	TRBJ2-2	.	.	CASSLLSLQPNTGELFF
.	TRBV29-1	TRBJ2-4	few	TGCAGCGTTGAGGGGCAGGGGACAAACATTCAGTACTTC	CSVEGQGTNIQYF
TRBD1	TRBV20-1	TRBJ2-2	.	TGCAGTGCTAGACAGGGGGCCCAACAGAACACCGGGGAGCTGTTTTTT	CSARQGAQQNTGELFF
.	TRBV7-9	TRBJ2-2	.	TGTGCCAGCAGCTTCCCCTGGGGGGAGACCGGGGAGCTGTTTTTT	CASSFPWGETGELFF
.	TRBV7-2	TRBJ2-5	many	TGTGCCAGCAGCTTACAGAGGTCGGGGTTAACAGGGGAGACCCAGTACTTC	CASSLQRSGLTGETQYF
.	TRBV9	TRBJ1-3	few	TGTGCCAGCAGCGGGGCCCCCCACGACTCTGGAAACACCATATATTTT	CASSGAPHDSGNTIYF
.	TRBV10-2	TRBJ2-1	.	TGCGCCTCCGAAGGCCAAGGCTCCTACAATGAGCAGTTCTTC	CASEGQGSYNEQFF
TRBD1	TRBV10-3	TRBJ1-3	few	TGTGCCATCAGCGACAGGGGGAACACCATATATTTT	CAISDRGNTIYF
.	TRBV18	TRBJ1-4	few	TGTGCCAGCTCGGTTGACGTGAATGAAAAACTGTTTTTT	CASSVDVNEKLFF
.	TRBV6-1	TRBJ2-7	.	TGTGCCAGCAGTCATCAAGGGGGAGGGCAGTACTTC	CASSHQGGGQYF
.	TRBV7-2	TRBJ2-7	few	TGTGCCGGCAGCTTGTCCAGGGTTGGCAACGAGCAGTACTTC	CAGSLSRVGNEQYF
.	TRBV9	TRBJ1-2	.	TGTGCCAGCAACCCGGGAGGGGACGGCTATGGCTACACCTTC	CASNPGGDGYGYTF
.	TRBV5-4	TRBJ2-7	.	TGTGCCATCAGAAGGGGGTTCGCCTACGAGCAGTACTTC	CAIRRGFAYEQYF
.	TRBV20-1	TRBJ2-2	few	TGCAGTGCTACCAAGAACACCGGGGAGCTGTTTTTT	CSATKNTGELFF
.	TRBV12-3/TRBV12-4	TRBJ2-3	.	TGTGCCAGCAGTTTAGGCGGAGGGCTAAATACGCAGTATTTT	CASSLGGGLNTQYF
TRBD1	TRBV27	TRBJ1-1	many	TGTGCCAGCAGTTGGACAGGGGGCCGGTGGGCTTTCTTT	CASSWTGGRWAFF
.	TRBV28	TRBJ1-2	many	TGTGCCAGCAGTGATGGGACCAGGACATATGGCTACACCTTC	CASSDGTRTYGYTF
.	TRBV7-3	TRBJ1-1	.	TGTGCCAGCAGCTTAACAGGGGCTGGGACTGAAGCTTTCTTT	CASSLTGAGTEAFF
.	TRBV7-8	TRBJ1-6	few	TGTGCCAGCAGTCCTATTGGCGTCAGAAGCTCCTATAATTCACCCCTCCACTTT	CASSPIGVRSSYNSPLHF
TRBD1	TRBV28	TRBJ1-2	many	TGTGCCAGCAGCCTAACGGACAGGGGTTACTATGGCTACACCTTC	CASSLTDRGYYGYTF
TRBD1	TRBV7-8	TRBJ1-2	many	TGTGCCAGCAGCTTAGCCGGGACAGGGGCGACGCTTAACTATGGCTACACCTTC	CASSLAGTGATLNYGYTF
.	TRBV3-1	TRBJ1-5	.	TGTGCCAGCAGCCATGCAAATCAGCCCCAGCATTTT	CASSHANQPQHF
.	TRBV11-2	TRBJ1-1	many	TGTGCCAGCAGCTTAGTGAGTTATGGGCAGAACACTGAAGCTTTCTTT	CASSLVSYGQNTEAFF
.	TRBV28	TRBJ1-2	.	TGTGCGGGGGCCCACCCCAACTATGGCTACACCTTC	CAGAHPNYGYTF
.	TRBV29-1	TRBJ1-3	.	TGCAGCGTTGGAGGGGGTGCGCCTAATGGAAACACCATATATTTT	CSVGGGAPNGNTIYF
.	TRBV6-1	TRBJ1-4	many	TGTGCCAGCACCTCCCGGGACACTCTGGGGGAAAAACTGTTTTTT	CASTSRDTLGEKLFF
TRBD2	TRBV20-1	TRBJ2-1	many	TGCAGTGCTACACCAGCGGGGGGCCATGAGCAGTTCTTC	CSATPAGGHEQFF
.	TRBV3-1	TRBJ2-4	few	TGTGCCAGCAGCCAGGGGGGAGTACTAGCCAAAAACATTCAGTACTTC	CASSQGGVLAKNIQYF
.	TRBV6-2/TRBV6-3	TRBJ1-3	few	TGTGCCAGCAGTTACTCGGCGGCCGGAGGGGCTGGAAACACCATATATTTT	CASSYSAAGGAGNTIYF
TRBD1	TRBV2	TRBJ1-5	many	TGTGCCAGCAGGGCGACAGGGGGCCCCAATCAGCCCCAGCATTTT	CASRATGGPNQPQHF
.	TRBV9	TRBJ1-2	many	TGTGCCAGCAGCGGTTCTTCGTATGGCTACACCTTC	CASSGSSYGYTF
.	TRBV9	TRBJ2-7	.	TGTGCCAGCAGCGTGGACAGAAACTCCTACGAGCAGTACTTC	CASSVDRNSYEQYF
.	TRBV28	TRBJ1-6	many	TGTGCCAGCAGTTTTGAGGGCTTTTATAATTCACCCCTCCACTTT	CASSFEGFYNSPLHF
.	TRBV4-1	TRBJ2-5	.	TGCGCCAGCAGCCAGCGCCTTAGAGACCCTATAAAGGAGACCCAGTACTTC	CASSQRLRDPIKETQYF
TRBD1	TRBV10-3	TRBJ2-5	.	TGTGCCATCCGGGACAGGGGGCAAGAGACCCAGTACTTC	CAIRDRGQETQYF
.	TRBV28	TRBJ1-1	many	TGTGCCAGCAGTTTCGTCACTGAAGCTTTCTTT	CASSFVTEAFF
TRBD2	TRBV4-3	TRBJ2-7	.	TGCGCCAGCAGCCAAGATCGGGACTACTCCAGCGAGCAGTACTTC	CASSQDRDYSSEQYF
.	TRBV7-2	TRBJ2-5	.	TGTGCCAGCAGCCCCAAAGCCGGGGAGACCCAGTACTTC	CASSPKAGETQYF
TRBD2	TRBV5-1	TRBJ2-2	few	TGCGCCAGCAGCCCGATAGCGGGAGGGAACACCGGGGAGCTGTTTTTT	CASSPIAGGNTGELFF
.	TRBV6-2/TRBV6-3	TRBJ2-5	.	TGTGCCAGCAGTTCAGGAGGAGGGACCCAGTACTTC	CASSSGGGTQYF
.	TRBV28	TRBJ1-2	many	TGTGCCAGCAGCATTAGCCGGGACTTCTATGGCTACACCTTC	CASSISRDFYGYTF